This TCR beta chain was observed in a study of cytomegalovirus exposure and HLA in healthy donors. The V end lost 7 bases, the J end lost 6 bases, and 10 bases lay between the germline ends. This CDR3 region has 11 residues. In germline, CDR1 is DFQATT, CDR2 SNEGSKA (reference sequence). The study ran its PCR with 60 Vbeta and 13 Jbeta primers. Original processing methods: An analysis performed later counted around 80 million unique TCR beta chains (roughly 10 million of them shared). The data were produced by immunoSEQ multiplex PCR, yet TCRdb's version contains in-frame clones alone and is incomplete. Clone size and V and J calls were adopted from that table, with D and trimming inferred from the DNA. The repertoire holds hundreds of thousands of clones, roughly 89% seen once, with about 2% in the top ten.

Sequenced material: PBMCs. This TCR was sampled from a young woman in good health and CMV-seronegative. The chain is built from TRBV20-1 and TRBJ2-1; perhaps TRBD1 as D (5 bases). CDR3: CSGRGPNEQFF. As DNA, the CDR3 is TGCAGTGGTAGGGGCCCCAATGAGCAGTTCTTC.